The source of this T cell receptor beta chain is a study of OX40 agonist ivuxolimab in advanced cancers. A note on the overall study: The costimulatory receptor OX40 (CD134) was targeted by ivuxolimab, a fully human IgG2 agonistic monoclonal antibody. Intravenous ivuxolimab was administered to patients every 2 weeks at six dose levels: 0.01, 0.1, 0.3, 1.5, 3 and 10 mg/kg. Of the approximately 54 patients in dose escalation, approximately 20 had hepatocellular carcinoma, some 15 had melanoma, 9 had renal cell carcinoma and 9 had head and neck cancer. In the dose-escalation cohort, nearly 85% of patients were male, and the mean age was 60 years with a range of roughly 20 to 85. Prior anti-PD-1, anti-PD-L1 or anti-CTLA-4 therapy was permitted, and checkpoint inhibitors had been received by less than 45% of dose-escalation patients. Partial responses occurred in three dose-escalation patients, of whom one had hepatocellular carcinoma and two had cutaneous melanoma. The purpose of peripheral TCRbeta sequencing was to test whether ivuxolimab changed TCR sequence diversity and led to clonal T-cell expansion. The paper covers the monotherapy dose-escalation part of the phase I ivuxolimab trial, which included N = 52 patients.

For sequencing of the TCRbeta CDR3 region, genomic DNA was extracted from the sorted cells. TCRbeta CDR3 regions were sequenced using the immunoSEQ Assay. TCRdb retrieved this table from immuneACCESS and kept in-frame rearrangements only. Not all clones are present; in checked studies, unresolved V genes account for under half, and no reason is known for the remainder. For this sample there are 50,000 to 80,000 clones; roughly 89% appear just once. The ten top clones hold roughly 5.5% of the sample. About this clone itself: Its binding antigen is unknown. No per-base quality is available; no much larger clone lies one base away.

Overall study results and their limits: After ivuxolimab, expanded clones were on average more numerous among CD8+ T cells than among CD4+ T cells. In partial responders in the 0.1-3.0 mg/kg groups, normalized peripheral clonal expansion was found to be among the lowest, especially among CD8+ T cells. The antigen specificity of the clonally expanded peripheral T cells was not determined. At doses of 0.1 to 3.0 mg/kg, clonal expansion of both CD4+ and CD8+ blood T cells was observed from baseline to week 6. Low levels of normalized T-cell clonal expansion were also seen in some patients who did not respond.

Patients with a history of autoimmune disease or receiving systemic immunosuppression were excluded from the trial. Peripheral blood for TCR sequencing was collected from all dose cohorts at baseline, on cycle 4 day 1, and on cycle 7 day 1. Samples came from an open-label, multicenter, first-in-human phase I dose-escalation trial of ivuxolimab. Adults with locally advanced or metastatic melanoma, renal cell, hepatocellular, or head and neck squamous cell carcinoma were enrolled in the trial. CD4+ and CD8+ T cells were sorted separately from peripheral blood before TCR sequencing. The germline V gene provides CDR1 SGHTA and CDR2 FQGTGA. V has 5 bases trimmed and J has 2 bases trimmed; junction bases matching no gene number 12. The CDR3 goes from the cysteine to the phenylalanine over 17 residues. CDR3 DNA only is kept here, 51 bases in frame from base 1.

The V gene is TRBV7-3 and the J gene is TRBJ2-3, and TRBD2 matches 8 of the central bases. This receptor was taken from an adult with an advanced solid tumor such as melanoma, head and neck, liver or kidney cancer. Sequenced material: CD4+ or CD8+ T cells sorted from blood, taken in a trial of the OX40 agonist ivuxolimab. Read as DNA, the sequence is TGTGCCAGCAGCCCGAACGGCCTAGCGGGCCTCACAGATACGCAGTATTTT. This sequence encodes CASSPNGLAGLTDTQYF.